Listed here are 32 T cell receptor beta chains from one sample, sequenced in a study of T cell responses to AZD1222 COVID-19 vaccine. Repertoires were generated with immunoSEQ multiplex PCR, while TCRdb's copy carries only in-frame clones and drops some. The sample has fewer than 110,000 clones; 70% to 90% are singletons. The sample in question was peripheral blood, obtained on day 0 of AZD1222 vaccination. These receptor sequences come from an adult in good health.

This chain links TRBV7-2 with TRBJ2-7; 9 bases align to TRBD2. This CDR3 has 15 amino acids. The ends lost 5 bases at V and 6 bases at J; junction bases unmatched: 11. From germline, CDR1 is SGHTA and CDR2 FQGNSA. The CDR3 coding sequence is TGTGCCAGCAGCAACTTAGCGGGAGCCTTAGGCGAGCAGTACTTC. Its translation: CASSNLAGALGEQYF.

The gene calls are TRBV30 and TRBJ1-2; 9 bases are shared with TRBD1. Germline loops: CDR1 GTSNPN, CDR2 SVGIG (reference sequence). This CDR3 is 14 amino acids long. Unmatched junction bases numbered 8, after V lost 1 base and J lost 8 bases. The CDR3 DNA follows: TGTGCCTGGAGTGGGGACAGGGCTACGGGAGGCTACACCTTC. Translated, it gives CAWSGDRATGGYTF.

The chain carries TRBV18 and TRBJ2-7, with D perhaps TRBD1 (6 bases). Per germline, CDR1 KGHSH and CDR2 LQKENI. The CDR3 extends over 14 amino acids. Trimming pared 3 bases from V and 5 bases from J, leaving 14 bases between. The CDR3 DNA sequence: TGTGCCAGCTCACCGGCACAGGGTTTCCACGAGCAGTACTTC. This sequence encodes CASSPAQGFHEQYF.

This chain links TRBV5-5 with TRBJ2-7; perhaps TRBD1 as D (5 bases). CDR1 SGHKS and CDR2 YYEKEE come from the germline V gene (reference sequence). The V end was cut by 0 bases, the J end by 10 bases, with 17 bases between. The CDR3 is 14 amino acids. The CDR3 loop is CASSLVIQVKEQYF. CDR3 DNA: TGTGCCAGCAGCTTGGTGATACAGGTAAAAGAACAGTACTTC. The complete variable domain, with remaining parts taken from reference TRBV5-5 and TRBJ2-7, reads DAGVTQSPTHLIKTRGQQVTLRCSPISGHKSVSWYQQVLGQGPQFIFQYYEKEERGRGNFPDRFSARQFPNYSSELNVNALLLGDSALYLCASSLVIQVKEQYFGPGTRLTVT.

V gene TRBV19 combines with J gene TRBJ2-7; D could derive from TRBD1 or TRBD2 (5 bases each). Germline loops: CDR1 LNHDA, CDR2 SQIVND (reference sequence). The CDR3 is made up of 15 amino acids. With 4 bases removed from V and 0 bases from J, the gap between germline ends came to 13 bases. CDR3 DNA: TGTGCCAGTAGTACAATTGAGGGGAACTCCTACGAGCAGTACTTC. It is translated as CASSTIEGNSYEQYF. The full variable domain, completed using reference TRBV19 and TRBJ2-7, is DGGITQSPKYLFRKEGQNVTLSCEQNLNHDAMYWYRQDPGQGLRLIYYSQIVNDFQKGDIAEGYSVSREKKESFPLTVTSAQKNPTAFYLCASSTIEGNSYEQYFGPGTRLTVT.

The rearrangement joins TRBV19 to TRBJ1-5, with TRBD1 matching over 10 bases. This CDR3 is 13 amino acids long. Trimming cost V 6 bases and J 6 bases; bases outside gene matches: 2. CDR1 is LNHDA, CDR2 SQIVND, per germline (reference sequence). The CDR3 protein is CASSRQGAQPQHF. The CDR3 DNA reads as TGTGCCAGTAGCCGACAGGGGGCTCAGCCCCAGCATTTT. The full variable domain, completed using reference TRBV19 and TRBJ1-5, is DGGITQSPKYLFRKEGQNVTLSCEQNLNHDAMYWYRQDPGQGLRLIYYSQIVNDFQKGDIAEGYSVSREKKESFPLTVTSAQKNPTAFYLCASSRQGAQPQHFGDGTRLSIL.

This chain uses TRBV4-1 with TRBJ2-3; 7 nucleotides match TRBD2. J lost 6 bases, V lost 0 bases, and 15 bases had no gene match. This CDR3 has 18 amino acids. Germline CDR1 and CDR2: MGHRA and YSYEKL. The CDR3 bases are TGCGCCAGCAGCCAAGATCGATCGGCGGGAGACCTCTATGATACGCAGTATTTT. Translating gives CASSQDRSAGDLYDTQYF.

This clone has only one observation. The CDR3 spells CASSLRTAQLSAELFF. The CDR3 DNA reads as TGTGCCAGCAGTCTAAGGACAGCTCAACTCTCGGCGGAACTGTTTTTT. The gene calls are TRBV6-2 or TRBV6-3 and TRBJ1-4, with D possibly matching TRBD1 (6 bases). V dropped 5 bases and J dropped 12 bases, with 25 bases sitting between them. This CDR3 region has 16 residues. Germline CDR1 MNHEY, CDR2 SVGEGT.

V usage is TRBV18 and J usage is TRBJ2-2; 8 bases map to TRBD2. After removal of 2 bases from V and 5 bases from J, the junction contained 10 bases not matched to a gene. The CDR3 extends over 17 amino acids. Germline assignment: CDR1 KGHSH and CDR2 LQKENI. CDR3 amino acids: CASSPESLAGNTGELFF. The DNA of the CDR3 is TGTGCCAGCTCACCAGAAAGTTTAGCGGGAAATACCGGGGAGCTGTTTTTT.

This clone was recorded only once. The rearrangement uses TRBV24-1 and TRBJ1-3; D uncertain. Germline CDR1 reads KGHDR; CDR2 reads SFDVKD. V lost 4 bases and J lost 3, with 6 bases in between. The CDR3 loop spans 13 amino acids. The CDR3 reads CATSDSRGNTIYF. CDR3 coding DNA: TGTGCCACCAGTGACAGCCGTGGAAACACCATATATTTT.

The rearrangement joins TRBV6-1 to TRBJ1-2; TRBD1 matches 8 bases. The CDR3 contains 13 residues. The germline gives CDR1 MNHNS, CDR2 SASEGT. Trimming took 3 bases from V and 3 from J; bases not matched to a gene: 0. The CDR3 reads CASSDRGHYGYTF. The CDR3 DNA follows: TGTGCCAGCAGTGACAGGGGGCACTATGGCTACACCTTC.

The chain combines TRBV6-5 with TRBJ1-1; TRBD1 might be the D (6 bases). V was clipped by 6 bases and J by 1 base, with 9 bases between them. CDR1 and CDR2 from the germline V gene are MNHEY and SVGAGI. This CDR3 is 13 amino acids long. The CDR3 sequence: CASSAQGNTEAFF. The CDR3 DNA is TGTGCCAGCAGCGCACAGGGGAACACTGAAGCTTTCTTT.

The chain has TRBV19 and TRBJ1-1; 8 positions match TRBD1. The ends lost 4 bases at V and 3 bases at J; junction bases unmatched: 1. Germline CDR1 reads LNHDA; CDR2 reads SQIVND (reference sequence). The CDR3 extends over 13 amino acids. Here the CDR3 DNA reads TGTGCCAGTAGTACGACAGGGGACACTGAAGCTTTCTTT. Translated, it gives CASSTTGDTEAFF.

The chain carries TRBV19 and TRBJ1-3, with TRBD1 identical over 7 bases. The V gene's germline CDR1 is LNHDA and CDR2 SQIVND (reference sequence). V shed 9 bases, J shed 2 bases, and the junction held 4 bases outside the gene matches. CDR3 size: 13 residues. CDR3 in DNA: TGTGCCAGCCAGGGGGGGCCTGGAAACACCATATATTTT. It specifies CASQGGPGNTIYF. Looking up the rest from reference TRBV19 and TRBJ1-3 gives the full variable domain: DGGITQSPKYLFRKEGQNVTLSCEQNLNHDAMYWYRQDPGQGLRLIYYSQIVNDFQKGDIAEGYSVSREKKESFPLTVTSAQKNPTAFYLCASQGGPGNTIYFGEGSWLTVV.

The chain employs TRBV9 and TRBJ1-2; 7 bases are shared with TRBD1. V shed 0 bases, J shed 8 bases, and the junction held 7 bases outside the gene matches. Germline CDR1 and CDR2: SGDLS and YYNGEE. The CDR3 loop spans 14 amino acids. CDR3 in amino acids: CASSVGIGGEGYTF. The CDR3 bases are TGTGCCAGCAGCGTAGGTATAGGGGGCGAAGGCTACACCTTC.

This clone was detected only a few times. The CDR3: CAISGQGQSYEQYF. CDR3 DNA: TGTGCCATCAGTGGACAGGGGCAATCCTACGAGCAGTACTTC. The chain links TRBV10-3 to TRBJ2-7, with 8 bases aligning to TRBD1. From germline, CDR1 is ENHRY and CDR2 SYGVKD. V was pared by 4 bases and J by 1 base, with 3 bases of the junction left unmatched. The CDR3 extends over 14 amino acids.

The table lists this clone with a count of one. CDR3 region: CASRRGSKNTEAFF. CDR3 DNA: TGTGCCAGCAGACGGGGCAGCAAGAACACTGAAGCTTTCTTT. V is TRBV6-5 and J is TRBJ1-1; TRBD1 might be the D (5 bases). Germline-derived CDR1 and CDR2 are MNHEY and SVGAGI. V lost 6 bases to trimming and J lost 1 base, with 12 bases between them. The CDR3 extends over 14 amino acids.

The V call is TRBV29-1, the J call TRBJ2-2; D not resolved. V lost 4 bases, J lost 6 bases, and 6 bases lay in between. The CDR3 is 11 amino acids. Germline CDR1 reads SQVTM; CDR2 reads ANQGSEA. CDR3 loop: CSVADPGELFF. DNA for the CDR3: TGCAGCGTTGCCGACCCCGGGGAGCTGTTTTTT.

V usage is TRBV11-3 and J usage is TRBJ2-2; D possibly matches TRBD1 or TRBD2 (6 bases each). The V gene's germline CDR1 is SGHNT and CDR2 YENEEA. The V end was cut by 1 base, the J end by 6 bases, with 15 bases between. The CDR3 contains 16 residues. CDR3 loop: CASSLVAGQMAGELFF. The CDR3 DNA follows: TGTGCCAGCAGCTTAGTTGCGGGACAAATGGCCGGGGAGCTGTTTTTT.

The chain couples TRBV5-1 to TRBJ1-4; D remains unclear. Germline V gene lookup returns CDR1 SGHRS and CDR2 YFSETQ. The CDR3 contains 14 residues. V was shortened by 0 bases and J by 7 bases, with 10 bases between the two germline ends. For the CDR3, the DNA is TGCGCCAGCAGCTTGGACCCCTTAGTTGAAAAACTGTTTTTT. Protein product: CASSLDPLVEKLFF.

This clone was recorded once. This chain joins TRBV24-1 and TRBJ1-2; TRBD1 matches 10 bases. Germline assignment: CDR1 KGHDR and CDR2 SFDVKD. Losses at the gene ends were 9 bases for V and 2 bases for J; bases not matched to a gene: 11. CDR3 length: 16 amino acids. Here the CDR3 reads CATQATGGAENYGYTF. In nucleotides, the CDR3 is TGTGCCACCCAAGCGACAGGGGGCGCGGAAAACTATGGCTACACCTTC.

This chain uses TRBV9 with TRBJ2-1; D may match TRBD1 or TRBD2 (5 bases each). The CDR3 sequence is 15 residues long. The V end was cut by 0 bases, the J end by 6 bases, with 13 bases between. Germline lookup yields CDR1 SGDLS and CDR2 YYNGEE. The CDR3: CASSVDTRGSNEQFF. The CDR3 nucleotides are TGTGCCAGCAGCGTAGACACTAGGGGTTCCAATGAGCAGTTCTTC.

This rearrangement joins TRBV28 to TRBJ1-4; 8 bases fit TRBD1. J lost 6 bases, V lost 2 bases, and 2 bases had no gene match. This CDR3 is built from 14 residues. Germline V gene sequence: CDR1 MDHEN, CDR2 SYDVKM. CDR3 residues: CASSLGQGYEKLFF. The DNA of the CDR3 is TGTGCCAGCAGTTTAGGACAGGGCTATGAAAAACTGTTTTTT. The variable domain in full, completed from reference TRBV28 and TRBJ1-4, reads DVKVTQSSRYLVKRTGEKVFLECVQDMDHENMFWYRQDPGLGLRLIYFSYDVKMKEKGDIPEGYSVSREKKERFSLILESASTNQTSMYLCASSLGQGYEKLFFGSGTQLSVL.

Here the CDR3 reads CAWSVPQVVGEKLFF. The DNA for the CDR3 is TGTGCCTGGAGTGTACCGCAGGTAGTGGGGGAAAAACTGTTTTTT. The V and J genes are TRBV30 and TRBJ1-4; D remains unclear. V was shortened by 0 bases and J by 8 bases, with 16 bases between the two germline ends. CDR3 length: 15 amino acids. CDR1 is GTSNPN and CDR2 is SVGIG in the germline V gene (reference sequence).

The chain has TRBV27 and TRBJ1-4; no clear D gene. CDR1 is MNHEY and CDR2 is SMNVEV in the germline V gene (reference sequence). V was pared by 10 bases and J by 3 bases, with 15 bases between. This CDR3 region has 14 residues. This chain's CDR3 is CATKGRFSNEKLFF. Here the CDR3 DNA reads TGTGCCACCAAAGGGAGGTTTTCTAATGAAAAACTGTTTTTT.

The CDR3 nucleotides read TGTGCCAGCAGTGACGGGGTAGCGCTAGGGGAAAAACTGTTTTTT. This gives the protein CASSDGVALGEKLFF. The rearrangement links TRBV5-5 to TRBJ1-4; D is unclear. The CDR3 consists of 15 residues. Between the trimmed V and J ends, which lost 5 bases and 8 bases, there was a span of 19 bases. CDR1 and CDR2 (germline): SGHKS, YYEKEE (reference sequence).

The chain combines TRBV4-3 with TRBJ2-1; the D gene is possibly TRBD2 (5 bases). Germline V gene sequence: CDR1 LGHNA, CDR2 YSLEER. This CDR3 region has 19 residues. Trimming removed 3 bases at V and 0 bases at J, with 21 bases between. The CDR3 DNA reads TGCGCCAGCAGCCAGGAGGTGATGGGTACTCCTAGCTCCTACAATGAGCAGTTCTTC. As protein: CASSQEVMGTPSSYNEQFF.

CDR3 nucleotides: TGTGCCTGGGCCGGCAGGGGGCATGAAAAACTGTTTTTT. This translates into CAWAGRGHEKLFF. The genes are TRBV30 and TRBJ1-4; 8 bases map to TRBD1. The length of the CDR3 is 13 residues. The trim removed 5 bases at V and 6 bases at J, leaving 5 bases unmatched. Germline CDR1 and CDR2: GTSNPN and SVGIG (reference sequence). The variable domain in full, completed from reference TRBV30 and TRBJ1-4, reads SQTIHQWPATLVQPVGSPLSLECTVEGTSNPNLYWYRQAAGRGLQLLFYSVGIGQISSEVPQNLSASRPQDRQFILSSKKLLLSDSGFYLCAWAGRGHEKLFFGSGTQLSVL.

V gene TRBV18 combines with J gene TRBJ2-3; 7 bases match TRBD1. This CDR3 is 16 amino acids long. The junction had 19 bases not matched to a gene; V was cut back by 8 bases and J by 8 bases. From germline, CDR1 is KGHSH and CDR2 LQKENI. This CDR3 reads CASLDPGQSHSVTQYF. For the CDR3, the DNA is TGTGCCAGCCTGGACCCGGGACAGTCTCACAGTGTTACGCAGTATTTT.

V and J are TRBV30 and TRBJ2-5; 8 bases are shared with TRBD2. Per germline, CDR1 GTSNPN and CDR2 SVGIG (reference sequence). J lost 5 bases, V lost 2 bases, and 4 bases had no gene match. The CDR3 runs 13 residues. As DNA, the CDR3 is TGTGCCTGGAGTTCCGGGGGGGAGGAGACCCAGTACTTC. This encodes CAWSSGGEETQYF.

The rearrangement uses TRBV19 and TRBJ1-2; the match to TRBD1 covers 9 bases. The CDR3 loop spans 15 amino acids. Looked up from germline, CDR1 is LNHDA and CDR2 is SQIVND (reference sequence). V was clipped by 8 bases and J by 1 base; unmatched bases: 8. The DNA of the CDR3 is TGTGCCAGTGGGAACAGACAGGGGGATAACTATGGCTACACCTTC. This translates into CASGNRQGDNYGYTF.

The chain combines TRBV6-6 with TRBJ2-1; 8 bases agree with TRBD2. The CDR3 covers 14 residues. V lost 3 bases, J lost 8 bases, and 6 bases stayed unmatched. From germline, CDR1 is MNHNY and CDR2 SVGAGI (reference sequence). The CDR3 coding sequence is TGTGCCAGCAGTTATCGGGAGGGGGGCGATGAGCAGTTCTTC. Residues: CASSYREGGDEQFF.